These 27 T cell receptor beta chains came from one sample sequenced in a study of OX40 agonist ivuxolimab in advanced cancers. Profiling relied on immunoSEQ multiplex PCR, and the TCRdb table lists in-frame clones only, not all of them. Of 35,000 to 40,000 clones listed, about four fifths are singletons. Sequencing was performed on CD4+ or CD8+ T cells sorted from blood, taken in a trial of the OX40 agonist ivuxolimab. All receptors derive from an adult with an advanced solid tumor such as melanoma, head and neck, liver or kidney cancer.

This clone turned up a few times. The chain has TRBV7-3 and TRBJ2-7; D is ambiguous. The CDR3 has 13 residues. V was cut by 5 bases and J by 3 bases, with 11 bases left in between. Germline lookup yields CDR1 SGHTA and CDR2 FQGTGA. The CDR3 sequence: CASSLGVGYEQYF. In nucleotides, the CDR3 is TGTGCCAGCAGCCTAGGTGTCGGCTACGAGCAGTACTTC.

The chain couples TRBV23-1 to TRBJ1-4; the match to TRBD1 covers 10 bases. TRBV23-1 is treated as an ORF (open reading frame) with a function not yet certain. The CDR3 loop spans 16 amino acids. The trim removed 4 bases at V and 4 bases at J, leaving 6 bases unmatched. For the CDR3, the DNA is TGCGCCAGCAGTCTACGAGGGACAGGGGATAATGAAAAACTGTTTTTT. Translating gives CASSLRGTGDNEKLFF.

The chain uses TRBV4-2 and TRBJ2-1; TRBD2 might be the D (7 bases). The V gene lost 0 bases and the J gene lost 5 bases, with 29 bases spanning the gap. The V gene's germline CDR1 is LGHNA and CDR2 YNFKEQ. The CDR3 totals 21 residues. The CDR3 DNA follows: TGTGCCAGCAGCCAAGAAGGGGAGGTCGTGGCGGGGGCCGCCGCCCACAATGAGCAGTTCTTC. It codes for CASSQEGEVVAGAAAHNEQFF.

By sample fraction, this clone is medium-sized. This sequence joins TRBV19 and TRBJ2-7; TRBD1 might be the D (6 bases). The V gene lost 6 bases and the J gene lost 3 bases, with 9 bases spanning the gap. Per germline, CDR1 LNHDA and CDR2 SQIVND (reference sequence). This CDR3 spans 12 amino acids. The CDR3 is CASSPGHYEQYF. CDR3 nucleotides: TGTGCCAGTAGCCCGGGACACTACGAGCAGTACTTC.

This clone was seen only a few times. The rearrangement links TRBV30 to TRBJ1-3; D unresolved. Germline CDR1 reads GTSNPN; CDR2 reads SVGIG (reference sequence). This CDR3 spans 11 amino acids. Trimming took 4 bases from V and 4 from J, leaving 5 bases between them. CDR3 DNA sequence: TGTGCCTGGACGACGGGAAACACCATATATTTT. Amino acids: CAWTTGNTIYF.

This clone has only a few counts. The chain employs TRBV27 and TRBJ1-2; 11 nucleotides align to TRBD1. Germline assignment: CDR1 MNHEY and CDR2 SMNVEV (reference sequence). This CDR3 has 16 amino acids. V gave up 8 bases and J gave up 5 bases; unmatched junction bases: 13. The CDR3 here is CASGVLRTGGSYGYTF. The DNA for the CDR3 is TGTGCCAGCGGAGTTTTGAGGACAGGGGGCAGTTATGGCTACACCTTC.

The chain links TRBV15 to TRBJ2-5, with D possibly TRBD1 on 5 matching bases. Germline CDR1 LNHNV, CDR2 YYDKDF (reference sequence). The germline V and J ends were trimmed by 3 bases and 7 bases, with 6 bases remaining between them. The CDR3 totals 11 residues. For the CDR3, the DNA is TGTGCCACCAGCAGGACAGCGACCCAGTACTTC. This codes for CATSRTATQYF.

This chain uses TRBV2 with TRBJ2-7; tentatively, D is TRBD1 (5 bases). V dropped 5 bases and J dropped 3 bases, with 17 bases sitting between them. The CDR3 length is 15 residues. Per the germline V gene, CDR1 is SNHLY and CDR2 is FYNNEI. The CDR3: CASSPGFSRHYEQYF. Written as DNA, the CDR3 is TGTGCCAGCAGTCCAGGGTTTTCCCGACACTACGAGCAGTACTTC. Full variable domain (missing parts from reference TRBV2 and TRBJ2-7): EPEVTQTPSHQVTQMGQEVILRCVPISNHLYFYWYRQILGQKVEFLVSFYNNEISEKSEIFDDQFSVERPDGSNFTLKIRSTKLEDSAMYFCASSPGFSRHYEQYFGPGTRLTVT.

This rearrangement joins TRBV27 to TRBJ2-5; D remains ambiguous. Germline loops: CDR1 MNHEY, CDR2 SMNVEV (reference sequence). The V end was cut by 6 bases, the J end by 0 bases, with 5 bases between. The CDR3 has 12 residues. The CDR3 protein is CASRPYQETQYF. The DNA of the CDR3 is TGTGCCAGCAGACCGTACCAAGAGACCCAGTACTTC.

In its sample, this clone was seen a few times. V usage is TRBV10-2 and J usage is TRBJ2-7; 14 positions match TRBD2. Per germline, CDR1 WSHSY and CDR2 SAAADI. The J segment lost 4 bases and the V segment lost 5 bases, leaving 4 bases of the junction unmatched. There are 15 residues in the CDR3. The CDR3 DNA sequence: TGCGCCAGCAGTAAGGGGACTAGCGGGAGTTACGAGCAGTACTTC. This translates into CASSKGTSGSYEQYF.

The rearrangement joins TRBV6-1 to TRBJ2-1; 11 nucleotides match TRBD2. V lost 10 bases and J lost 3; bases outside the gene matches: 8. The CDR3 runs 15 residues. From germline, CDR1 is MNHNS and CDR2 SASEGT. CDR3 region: CAIAWTSGHYNEQFF. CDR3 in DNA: TGTGCCATCGCCTGGACTAGCGGGCACTACAATGAGCAGTTCTTC.

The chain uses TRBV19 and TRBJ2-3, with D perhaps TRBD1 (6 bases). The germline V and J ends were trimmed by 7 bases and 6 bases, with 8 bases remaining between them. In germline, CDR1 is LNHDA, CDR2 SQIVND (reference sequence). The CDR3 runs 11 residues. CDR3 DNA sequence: TGTGCCAGTAAGAGGGGGGATACGCAGTATTTT. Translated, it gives CASKRGDTQYF. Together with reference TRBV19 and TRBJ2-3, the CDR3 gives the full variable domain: DGGITQSPKYLFRKEGQNVTLSCEQNLNHDAMYWYRQDPGQGLRLIYYSQIVNDFQKGDIAEGYSVSREKKESFPLTVTSAQKNPTAFYLCASKRGDTQYFGPGTRLTVL.

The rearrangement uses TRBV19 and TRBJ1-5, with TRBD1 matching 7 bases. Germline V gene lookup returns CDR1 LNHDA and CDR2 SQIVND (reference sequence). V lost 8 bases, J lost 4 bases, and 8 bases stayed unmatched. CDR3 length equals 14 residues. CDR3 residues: CASGSGTANQPQHF. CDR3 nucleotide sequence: TGTGCCAGTGGTTCCGGGACAGCAAATCAGCCCCAGCATTTT.

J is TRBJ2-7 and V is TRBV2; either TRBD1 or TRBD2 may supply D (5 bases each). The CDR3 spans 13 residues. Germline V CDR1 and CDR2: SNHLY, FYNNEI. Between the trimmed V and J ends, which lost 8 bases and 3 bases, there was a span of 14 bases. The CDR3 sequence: CASVRGSHYEQYF. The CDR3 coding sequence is TGTGCCAGCGTGAGGGGCAGTCACTACGAGCAGTACTTC.

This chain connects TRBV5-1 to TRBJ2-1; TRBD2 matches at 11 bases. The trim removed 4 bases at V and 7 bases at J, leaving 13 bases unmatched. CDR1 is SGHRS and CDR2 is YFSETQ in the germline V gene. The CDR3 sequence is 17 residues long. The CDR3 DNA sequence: TGCGCCAGCAGCCCCGTATTAGCGGGAGGGCCGGGGAATGAGCAGTTCTTC. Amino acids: CASSPVLAGGPGNEQFF.

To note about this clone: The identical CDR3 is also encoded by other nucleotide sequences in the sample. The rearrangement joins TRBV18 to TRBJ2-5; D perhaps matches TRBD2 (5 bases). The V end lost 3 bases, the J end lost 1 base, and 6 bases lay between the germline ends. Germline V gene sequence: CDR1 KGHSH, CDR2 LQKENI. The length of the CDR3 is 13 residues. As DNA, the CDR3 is TGTGCCAGCTCACCCGGGATCCAAGAGACCCAGTACTTC. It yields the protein CASSPGIQETQYF.

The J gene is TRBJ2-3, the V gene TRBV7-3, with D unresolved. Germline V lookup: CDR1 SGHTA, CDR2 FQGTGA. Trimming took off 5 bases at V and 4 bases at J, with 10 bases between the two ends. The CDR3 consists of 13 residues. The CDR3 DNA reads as TGTGCCAGCAGCCCGGCTATAGCAGATACGCAGTATTTT. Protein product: CASSPAIADTQYF.

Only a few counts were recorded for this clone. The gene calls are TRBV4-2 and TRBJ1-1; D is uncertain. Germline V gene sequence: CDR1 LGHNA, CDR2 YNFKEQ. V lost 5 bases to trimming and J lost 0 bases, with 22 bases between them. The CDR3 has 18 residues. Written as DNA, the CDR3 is TGTGCCAGCAGCTTGTGGGTCGCGGGGAGCGCGATGAACACTGAAGCTTTCTTT. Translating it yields CASSLWVAGSAMNTEAFF.

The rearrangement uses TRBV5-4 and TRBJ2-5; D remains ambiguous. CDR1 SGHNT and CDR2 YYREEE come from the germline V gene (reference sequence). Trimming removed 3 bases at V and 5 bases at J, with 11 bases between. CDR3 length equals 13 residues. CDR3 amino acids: CASSWNREETQYF. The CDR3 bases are TGTGCCAGCAGCTGGAACAGAGAGGAGACCCAGTACTTC.

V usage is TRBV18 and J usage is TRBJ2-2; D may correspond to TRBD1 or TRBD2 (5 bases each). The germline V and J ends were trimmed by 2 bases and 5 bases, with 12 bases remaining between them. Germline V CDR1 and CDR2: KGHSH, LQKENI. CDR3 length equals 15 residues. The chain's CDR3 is CASSPAQGGTGELFF. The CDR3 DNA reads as TGTGCCAGCTCACCAGCGCAGGGCGGGACCGGGGAGCTGTTTTTT.

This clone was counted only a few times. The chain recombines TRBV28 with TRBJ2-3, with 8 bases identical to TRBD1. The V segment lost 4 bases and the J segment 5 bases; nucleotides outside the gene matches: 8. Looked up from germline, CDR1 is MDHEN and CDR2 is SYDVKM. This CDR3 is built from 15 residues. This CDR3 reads CASSSLSGGQDTQYF. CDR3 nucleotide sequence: TGTGCCAGCAGTTCTTTGTCAGGGGGCCAAGATACGCAGTATTTT.

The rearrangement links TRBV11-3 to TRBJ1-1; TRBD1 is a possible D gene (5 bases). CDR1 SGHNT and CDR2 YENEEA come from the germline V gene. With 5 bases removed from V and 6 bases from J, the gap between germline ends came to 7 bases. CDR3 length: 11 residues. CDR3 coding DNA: TGTGCCAGCAGCCGGACACCTGAAGCTTTCTTT. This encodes CASSRTPEAFF.

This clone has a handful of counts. The CDR3 reads CASSQGTSDTQYF. CDR3 DNA sequence: TGCGCCAGCAGCCAAGGGACGTCCGATACGCAGTATTTT. V and J are TRBV4-1 and TRBJ2-3, with no clear D. Germline V gene data show CDR1 as MGHRA and CDR2 as YSYEKL. Trimming removed 1 base at V and 6 bases at J, with 8 bases between. The CDR3 spans 13 residues.

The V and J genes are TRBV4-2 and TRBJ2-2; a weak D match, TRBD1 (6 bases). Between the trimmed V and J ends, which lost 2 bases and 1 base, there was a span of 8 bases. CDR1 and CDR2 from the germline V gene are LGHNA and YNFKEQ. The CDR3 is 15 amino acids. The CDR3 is CASSQRGQNTGELFF. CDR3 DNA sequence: TGTGCCAGCAGCCAACGGGGACAGAACACCGGGGAGCTGTTTTTT.

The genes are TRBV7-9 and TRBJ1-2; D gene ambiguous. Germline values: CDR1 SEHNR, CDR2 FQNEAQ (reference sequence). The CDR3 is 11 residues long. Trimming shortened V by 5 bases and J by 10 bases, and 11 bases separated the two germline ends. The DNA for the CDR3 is TGTGCCAGCAGCGGCGGCAGGTACTACACCTTC. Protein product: CASSGGRYYTF.

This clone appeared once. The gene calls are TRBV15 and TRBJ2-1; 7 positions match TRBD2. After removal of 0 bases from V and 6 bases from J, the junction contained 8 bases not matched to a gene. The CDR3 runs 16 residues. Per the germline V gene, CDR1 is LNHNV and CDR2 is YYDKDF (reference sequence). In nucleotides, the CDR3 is TGTGCCACCAGCAGAGAGGCGACTAGCCTAAGCAATGAGCAGTTCTTC. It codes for CATSREATSLSNEQFF.

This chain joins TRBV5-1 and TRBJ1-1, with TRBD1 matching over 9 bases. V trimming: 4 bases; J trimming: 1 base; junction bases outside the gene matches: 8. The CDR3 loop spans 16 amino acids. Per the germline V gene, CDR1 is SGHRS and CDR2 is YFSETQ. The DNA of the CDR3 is TGCGCCAGCAGCAATAATCCGGGACAGGGGAACACTGAAGCTTTCTTT. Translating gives CASSNNPGQGNTEAFF.